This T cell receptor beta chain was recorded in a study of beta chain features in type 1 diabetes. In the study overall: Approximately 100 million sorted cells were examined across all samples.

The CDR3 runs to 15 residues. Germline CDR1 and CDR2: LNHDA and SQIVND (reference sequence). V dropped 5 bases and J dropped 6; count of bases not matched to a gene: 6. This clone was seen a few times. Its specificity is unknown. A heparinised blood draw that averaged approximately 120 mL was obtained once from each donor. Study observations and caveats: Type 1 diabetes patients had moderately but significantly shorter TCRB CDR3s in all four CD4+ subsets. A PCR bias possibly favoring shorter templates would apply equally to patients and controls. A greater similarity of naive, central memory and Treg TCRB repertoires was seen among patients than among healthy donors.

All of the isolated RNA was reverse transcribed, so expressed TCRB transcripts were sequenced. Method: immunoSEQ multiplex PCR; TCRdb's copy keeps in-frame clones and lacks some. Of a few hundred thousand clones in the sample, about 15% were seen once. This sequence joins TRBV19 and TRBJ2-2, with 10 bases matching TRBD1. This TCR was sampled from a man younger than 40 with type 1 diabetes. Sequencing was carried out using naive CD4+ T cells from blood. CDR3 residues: CASSPGQGWAGELFF. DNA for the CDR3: TGTGCCAGTAGTCCGGGACAGGGGTGGGCCGGGGAGCTGTTTTTT.